This is a list of T cell receptor beta chains from one sample in a study of glioma-infiltrating T cells after dendritic cell vaccination. Sequencing was performed with immunoSEQ multiplex PCR; in TCRdb, only in-frame clones are kept and a portion is missing. The table lists roughly 88,000 clones, over 75% of them singletons. The sample was blood, taken after dendritic cell vaccination. The receptor set was obtained from a human donor with glioblastoma. The CDR3 runs from the conserved cysteine through the conserved F or W. The D gene is left open where the match is weak. Size values are once, few and many counts, or a class for expanded clones, and some rows have none.

CASSLNRETQYF	TGTGCCAGCAGCCTGAACAGGGAGACCCAGTACTTC	TRBV7-9	TRBJ2-5	-	12	-
CASSHRGGANTGELFF	TGTGCCAGCAGCCACCGGGGAGGCGCGAACACCGGGGAGCTGTTTTTT	TRBV14	TRBJ2-2	-	16	-
CASSRPALAVYNEQFF	TGTGCCAGCAGCAGACCGGCACTAGCGGTTTACAATGAGCAGTTCTTC	TRBV7-2	TRBJ2-1	TRBD2	16	once
CATSGTVQETQYF	TGTGCCACCTCCGGGACTGTTCAAGAGACCCAGTACTTC	TRBV2	TRBJ2-5	-	13	once
CASSDPTGLEEKLFF	TGTGCCAGCAGTGACCCGACAGGGTTGGAAGAAAAACTGTTTTTT	TRBV2	TRBJ1-4	TRBD1	15	-
CASIRLSVAGGSNIQYF	TGTGCCAGCATCCGTCTTTCCGTCGCGGGAGGGTCGAACATTCAGTACTTC	TRBV5-6	TRBJ2-4	TRBD2	17	-
CASSLSPGHIPAFF	TGTGCCAGCAGCCTATCACCGGGACATATTCCCGCTTTCTTT	TRBV7-9	TRBJ1-1	-	14	-
CASSGGAGFPNTEAFF	TGCGCCAGCAGCGGGGGGGCGGGGTTCCCGAACACTGAAGCTTTCTTT	TRBV5-1	TRBJ1-1	-	16	-
CASRRQGSGTEAFF	TGTGCCAGTAGGCGACAGGGCTCGGGAACTGAAGCTTTCTTT	TRBV19	TRBJ1-1	TRBD1	14	-
CASSPDLASANSPLHF	TGCGCCAGCAGCCCTGACCTCGCCAGCGCTAATTCACCCCTCCACTTT	TRBV5-1	TRBJ1-6	-	16	-
CASSLVQGSETQYF	TGCGCCAGCAGCTTGGTTCAGGGATCCGAGACCCAGTACTTC	TRBV5-1	TRBJ2-5	-	14	-
CASSLLGGINEKLFF	TGCGCCAGCAGCTTGTTGGGGGGAATCAATGAAAAACTGTTTTTT	TRBV5-1	TRBJ1-4	-	15	-
CASSPTRNTEAFF	TGTGCCAGCAGCCCCACGAGGAACACTGAAGCTTTCTTT	TRBV7-3	TRBJ1-1	-	13	-
CASSGSRGSGEKLFF	TGTGCCAGCAGTGGATCCAGGGGGTCCGGTGAAAAACTGTTTTTT	TRBV6-1	TRBJ1-4	TRBD1	15	-
CASSPTAATAENTEAFF	TGTGCCAGCTCACCAACGGCGGCTACGGCAGAGAACACTGAAGCTTTCTTT	TRBV18	TRBJ1-1	-	17	few
CASSPVSGIGNNEQFF	TGTGCCAGCTCACCGGTGTCAGGGATTGGGAACAATGAGCAGTTCTTC	TRBV18	TRBJ2-1	-	16	-
CASSPRGGEQGKETQYF	TGTGCCAGCTCACCAAGAGGGGGAGAACAGGGAAAAGAGACCCAGTACTTC	TRBV18	TRBJ2-5	-	17	-
CASSLGGEQYF	TGTGCCAGCAGTTTGGGGGGCGAGCAGTACTTC	TRBV27	TRBJ2-7	-	11	-
CSAVGSPGKNEQFF	TGCAGCGCGGTCGGCAGCCCGGGTAAAAATGAGCAGTTCTTC	TRBV29-1	TRBJ2-1	-	14	-
CASRQPTSDEEQFF	TGTGCCAGCAGACAGCCGACTAGTGACGAAGAGCAGTTCTTC	TRBV11-1	TRBJ2-1	-	14	few
CASSPDRGGYGYTF	TGTGCCAGCAGCCCGGACAGGGGAGGGTATGGCTACACCTTC	TRBV5-6	TRBJ1-2	TRBD1	14	-
CASSPGGLAGDNEQFF	TGTGCCAGCAGCCCGGGTGGGCTAGCGGGGGACAATGAGCAGTTCTTC	TRBV5-4	TRBJ2-1	TRBD2	16	-
CASRRQPRTDTQYF	TGTGCCAGTAGACGACAACCACGCACAGATACGCAGTATTTT	TRBV19	TRBJ2-3	-	14	-
CASSYSSSGGDTEAFF	TGTGCCAGCAGTTACTCGAGCTCAGGGGGCGACACTGAAGCTTTCTTT	TRBV6-5	TRBJ1-1	TRBD1	16	-
CASSLPPRVRSNQPQHF	TGTGCCAGCAGTTTACCCCCCCGGGTAAGGAGCAATCAGCCCCAGCATTTT	TRBV28	TRBJ1-5	-	17	-
CASSLTSGGNEQFF	TGTGCCAGCAGCTTGACTAGCGGAGGGAATGAGCAGTTCTTC	TRBV7-3	TRBJ2-1	TRBD2	14	-
CAWRHIGYTF	TGTGCCTGGCGACATATCGGCTACACCTTC	TRBV30	TRBJ1-2	-	10	-
CASSPTQWGNHRQHF	TGTGCCAGCAGCCCTACCCAGTGGGGCAATCATCGCCAGCATTTT	TRBV7-9	TRBJ1-5	-	15	-